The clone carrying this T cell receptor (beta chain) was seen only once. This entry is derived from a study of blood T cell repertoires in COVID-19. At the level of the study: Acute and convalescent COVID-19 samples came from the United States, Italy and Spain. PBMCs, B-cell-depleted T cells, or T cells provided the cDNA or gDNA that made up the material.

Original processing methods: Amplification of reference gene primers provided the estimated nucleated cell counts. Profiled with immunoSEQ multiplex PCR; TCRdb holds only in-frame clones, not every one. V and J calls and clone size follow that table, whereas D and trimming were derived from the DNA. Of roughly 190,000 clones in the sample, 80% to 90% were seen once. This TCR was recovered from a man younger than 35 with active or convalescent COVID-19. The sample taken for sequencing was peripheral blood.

The chain's CDR3 is CASKQGPGQPQHF. The DNA of the CDR3 is TGTGCCAGCAAACAGGGGCCGGGGCAGCCCCAGCATTTT. The rearrangement joins TRBV2 to TRBJ1-5; TRBD1 matches 7 bases. This CDR3 has 13 amino acids. CDR1 and CDR2 (germline): SNHLY, FYNNEI. V lost 7 bases to trimming and J lost 7 bases; unmatched junction nucleotides: 7. The entire variable domain, with the rest obtained from reference TRBV2 and TRBJ1-5, is as follows: EPEVTQTPSHQVTQMGQEVILRCVPISNHLYFYWYRQILGQKVEFLVSFYNNEISEKSEIFDDQFSVERPDGSNFTLKIRSTKLEDSAMYFCASKQGPGQPQHFGDGTRLSIL.